Each of the 24 T cell receptor beta chains below was sequenced from the same sample in a study of cytomegalovirus exposure and HLA in healthy donors. The method was immunoSEQ multiplex PCR; TCRdb's version includes in-frame clones alone and lacks a portion of them. The profile shows about 60,000 clones, 93% of them singletons. The sample taken for sequencing was PBMCs. The source of these receptors is a woman aged 18-29 years in good health and CMV-seronegative.

The chain carries TRBV2 and TRBJ1-2; the D gene is possibly TRBD1 (5 bases). Trimming shortened V by 1 base and J by 2 bases, and 8 bases separated the two germline ends. Germline V gives CDR1 SNHLY, CDR2 FYNNEI. This CDR3 has 14 residues. The CDR3 reads CASSEVRQNYGYTF. In DNA, the CDR3 is TGTGCCAGCAGTGAAGTCCGACAGAACTATGGCTACACCTTC.

J is TRBJ2-1 and V is TRBV7-9; 8 bases match TRBD2. V shed 5 bases, J shed 5 bases, and the junction held 8 bases outside the gene matches. The CDR3 totals 15 residues. Germline CDR1 is SEHNR and CDR2 is FQNEAQ (reference sequence). For the CDR3, the DNA is TGTGCCAGCAGCCCACCCGGGACTAGGAACAATGAGCAGTTCTTC. It is translated as CASSPPGTRNNEQFF.

V is TRBV28 and J is TRBJ2-7; no clear D. Per the germline V gene, CDR1 is MDHEN and CDR2 is SYDVKM. The CDR3 extends over 13 amino acids. V shed 3 bases and J shed 4 bases, with 10 bases lying between them. The CDR3 region has the DNA TGTGCCAGCAGTTTTGTGGGCGTGTACGAGCAGTACTTC. It yields the protein CASSFVGVYEQYF.

The rearrangement links TRBV7-3 to TRBJ1-1, with 8 positions matching TRBD1. The germline gives CDR1 SGHTA, CDR2 FQGTGA. V lost 0 bases and J lost 10; bases outside the gene matches: 7. This CDR3 has 14 amino acids. The CDR3 DNA reads as TGTGCCAGCAGCTTAACGCGCGGACAGGGAGGAGCTTTCTTT. Amino acid sequence: CASSLTRGQGGAFF.

This chain uses TRBV5-1 with TRBJ2-3, with TRBD2 matching over 9 bases. The CDR3 is 16 residues long. Germline CDR1 SGHRS, CDR2 YFSETQ. V lost 4 bases to trimming and J lost 2 bases; unmatched junction nucleotides: 8. CDR3 in DNA: TGCGCCAGCAGCCTATCAGCGGGGGGACTCACAGATACGCAGTATTTT. Translated, it gives CASSLSAGGLTDTQYF.

V gene TRBV5-6 combines with J gene TRBJ2-4; weak D call: TRBD1 (6 bases). The CDR3 sequence is 15 residues long. CDR1 and CDR2 (germline): SGHDT, YYEEEE. Trimming cost V 2 bases and J 6 bases, with 15 bases left between them. The CDR3 DNA reads as TGTGCCAGCAGCTTAATCGACCAGGGGACAAACATTCAGTACTTC. Protein sequence: CASSLIDQGTNIQYF. Drawing the rest from reference TRBV5-6 and TRBJ2-4, the complete variable domain is DAGVTQSPTHLIKTRGQQVTLRCSPKSGHDTVSWYQQALGQGPQFIFQYYEEEERQRGNFPDRFSGHQFPNYSSELNVNALLLGDSALYLCASSLIDQGTNIQYFGAGTRLSVL.

The chain is built from TRBV5-4 and TRBJ1-6; no definite D call. V was shortened by 3 bases and J by 0 bases, with 13 bases between the two germline ends. This CDR3 comprises 17 residues. The germline V gene has CDR1 SGHNT and CDR2 YYREEE (reference sequence). CDR3 residues: CASSSQFPSSYNSPLHF. The CDR3 nucleotides read TGTGCCAGCAGCTCACAGTTCCCCAGCTCCTATAATTCACCCCTCCACTTT.

The chain couples TRBV9 to TRBJ2-2, with D possibly being TRBD2 (5 bases). Trimming stripped 0 bases from V and 6 bases from J, with 6 bases between. CDR1 is SGDLS and CDR2 is YYNGEE in the germline V gene. The CDR3 has 13 amino acids. The CDR3 is CASSVGGPGELFF. The CDR3 bases are TGTGCCAGCAGCGTAGGAGGGCCCGGGGAGCTGTTTTTT.

This clone has more than one count but fewer than ten. The chain has TRBV2 and TRBJ2-7; 14 positions agree with TRBD2. Trimming cost V 6 bases and J 4 bases; bases outside gene matches: 11. From germline, CDR1 is SNHLY and CDR2 FYNNEI. The CDR3 sequence is 17 residues long. DNA for the CDR3: TGTGCCAGCAGCGATGGACTAGCGGGGGGTGAATCGTACGAGCAGTACTTC. Amino acids: CASSDGLAGGESYEQYF.

The rearrangement joins TRBV10-3 to TRBJ2-3, with 9 bases aligning to TRBD2. In germline, CDR1 is ENHRY, CDR2 SYGVKD. There are 16 residues in the CDR3. The V segment lost 0 bases and the J segment 7 bases; nucleotides outside the gene matches: 8. The CDR3 is CAISESKAGGPYTQYF. The CDR3 DNA is TGTGCCATCAGTGAGTCGAAGGCGGGAGGGCCTTATACGCAGTATTTT.

The chain has TRBV5-6 and TRBJ2-7; unclear D gene. The CDR3 covers 14 residues. Germline CDR1 and CDR2: SGHDT and YYEEEE. Trimming removed 4 bases from V and 2 bases from J, with 13 bases in between. The CDR3 loop reads CASSALSAAYEQYF. For the CDR3, the DNA is TGTGCCAGCAGCGCTTTGAGCGCGGCCTACGAGCAGTACTTC. The full variable domain, completed using reference TRBV5-6 and TRBJ2-7, is DAGVTQSPTHLIKTRGQQVTLRCSPKSGHDTVSWYQQALGQGPQFIFQYYEEEERQRGNFPDRFSGHQFPNYSSELNVNALLLGDSALYLCASSALSAAYEQYFGPGTRLTVT.

This clone was counted a single time. This rearrangement joins TRBV7-9 to TRBJ1-1; D ambiguous. V was shortened by 2 bases and J by 5 bases, with 9 bases between the two germline ends. CDR1 and CDR2 (germline): SEHNR, FQNEAQ (reference sequence). The CDR3 is made up of 13 amino acids. The CDR3 spells CASSLMRDTEAFF. In DNA form, the CDR3 reads TGTGCCAGCAGCTTAATGCGGGATACTGAAGCTTTCTTT.

The chain couples TRBV16 to TRBJ2-7, with 9 bases matching TRBD1. V shed 4 bases and J 2 bases; nucleotides not matched to a gene: 9. Germline lookup yields CDR1 KGHSY and CDR2 FQNENV. This CDR3 has 16 residues. The CDR3 coding sequence is TGTGCCAGCAGCCCCTTTACCGGGACAGGGACCTACGAGCAGTACTTC. Amino acids: CASSPFTGTGTYEQYF.

The V call is TRBV27, the J call TRBJ2-7, with TRBD1 matching 7 bases. This CDR3 has 14 residues. The germline V gene encodes CDR1 MNHEY and CDR2 SMNVEV (reference sequence). V shed 6 bases and J 3 bases; nucleotides not matched to a gene: 8. The CDR3 protein is CASSQTGANYEQYV. CDR3 in DNA: TGTGCCAGCAGCCAAACAGGGGCGAACTACGAGCAGTACGTC.

In DNA, the CDR3 is TGTGCCAGTATTACAGGGTTTGGAAATCAGCCCCAGCATTTT. Encoded protein: CASITGFGNQPQHF. The V call is TRBV19, the J call TRBJ1-5, with a tentative D call TRBD1 (6 bases). The CDR3 has 14 residues. Germline V lookup: CDR1 LNHDA, CDR2 SQIVND (reference sequence). Trimming removed 7 bases at V and 4 bases at J, with 14 bases between.

This rearrangement joins TRBV6-1 to TRBJ2-3, with 12 bases that match TRBD2. Per the germline V gene, CDR1 is MNHNS and CDR2 is SASEGT. The length of the CDR3 is 15 residues. V lost 6 bases, J lost 2 bases, and 3 bases stayed unmatched. The CDR3 loop reads CASSGLAGNTDTQYF. DNA of the CDR3: TGTGCCAGCAGCGGACTAGCGGGAAACACAGATACGCAGTATTTT.

This clone has only one observation. The chain carries TRBV6-5 and TRBJ1-4; 9 nucleotides align to TRBD1. V trimming: 6 bases; J trimming: 8 bases; junction bases outside the gene matches: 10. The germline CDR1 and CDR2 sequences are MNHEY and SVGAGI. This CDR3 is 15 amino acids long. The CDR3 here is CASRLNRGRWEKLFF. In nucleotides, the CDR3 is TGTGCCAGCAGGCTTAACAGGGGGCGATGGGAAAAACTGTTTTTT.

The J gene is TRBJ2-5, the V gene TRBV30; D unresolved. With 2 bases removed from V and 1 base from J, the gap between germline ends came to 5 bases. CDR3 length: 12 residues. CDR1 is GTSNPN, CDR2 SVGIG, per germline (reference sequence). DNA of the CDR3: TGTGCCTGGAGTCTCTCCCAAGAGACCCAGTACTTC. It codes for CAWSLSQETQYF.

The rearrangement joins TRBV10-3 to TRBJ2-5; D possibly corresponds to TRBD1 (6 bases). Trimming took off 11 bases at V and 5 bases at J, with 15 bases between the two ends. Germline CDR1 reads ENHRY; CDR2 reads SYGVKD. The CDR3 has 12 residues. CDR3 nucleotides: TGTGCCGTTCAGGGGATTAGTGAGACCCAGTACTTC. Amino acid sequence: CAVQGISETQYF.

This chain's CDR3 is CASSPGGHGYTF. CDR3 sequence (DNA): TGCGCCAGCAGCCCAGGGGGTCATGGCTACACCTTC. This chain links TRBV5-1 with TRBJ1-2; 7 bases match TRBD1. Trimming cost V 4 bases and J 6 bases; bases outside gene matches: 3. The germline CDR1 and CDR2 sequences are SGHRS and YFSETQ. This CDR3 is 12 amino acids long.

The CDR3 DNA reads TGTGCCAGCTCACTGACAGGGGAGATCACCGGGGAGCTGTTTTTT. This codes for CASSLTGEITGELFF. The rearrangement uses TRBV18 and TRBJ2-2, with 8 bases identical to TRBD1. V shed 4 bases, J shed 4 bases, and the junction held 5 bases outside the gene matches. Per germline, CDR1 KGHSH and CDR2 LQKENI. The CDR3 is 15 amino acids.

This chain joins TRBV5-5 and TRBJ2-1; tentatively, D is TRBD2 (5 bases). The ends were cut back, 1 base at V and 10 bases at J, with 9 bases in the middle. The length of the CDR3 is 12 residues. The germline V gene encodes CDR1 SGHKS and CDR2 YYEKEE (reference sequence). CDR3 nucleotides: TGTGCCAGCAGCTTGTTCGGAGGCGAGCAGTTCTTC. It is translated as CASSLFGGEQFF.

J is TRBJ2-1 and V is TRBV6-6, with D unclear. The germline V and J ends were trimmed by 0 bases and 8 bases, with 8 bases remaining between them. The germline gives CDR1 MNHNY, CDR2 SVGAGI (reference sequence). The CDR3 consists of 13 residues. CDR3 region: CASSYSVSDEQFF. CDR3 coding DNA: TGTGCCAGCAGTTACTCGGTCTCGGATGAGCAGTTCTTC.

The chain carries TRBV5-5 and TRBJ2-3; TRBD2 agrees at 7 bases. Germline V gene data show CDR1 as SGHKS and CDR2 as YYEKEE (reference sequence). The CDR3 spans 14 residues. V was clipped by 4 bases and J by 3 bases; unmatched bases: 5. This chain's CDR3 is CASSQLATTDTQYF. As DNA, the CDR3 is TGTGCCAGCAGCCAACTAGCGACGACAGATACGCAGTATTTT. Based on the CDR3 plus reference TRBV5-5 and TRBJ2-3, the full variable domain is DAGVTQSPTHLIKTRGQQVTLRCSPISGHKSVSWYQQVLGQGPQFIFQYYEKEERGRGNFPDRFSARQFPNYSSELNVNALLLGDSALYLCASSQLATTDTQYFGPGTRLTVL.